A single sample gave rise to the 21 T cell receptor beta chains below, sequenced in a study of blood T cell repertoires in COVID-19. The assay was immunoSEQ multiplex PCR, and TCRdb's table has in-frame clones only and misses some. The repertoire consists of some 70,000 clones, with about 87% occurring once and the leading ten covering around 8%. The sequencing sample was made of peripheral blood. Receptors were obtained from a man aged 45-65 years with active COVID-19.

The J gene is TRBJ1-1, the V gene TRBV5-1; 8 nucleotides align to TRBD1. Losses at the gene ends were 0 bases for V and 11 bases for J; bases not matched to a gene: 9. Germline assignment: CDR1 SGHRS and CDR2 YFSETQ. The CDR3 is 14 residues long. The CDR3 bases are TGCGCCAGCAGCTTGGGGGGACAGGACTTGGAGGCTTTCTTT. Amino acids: CASSLGGQDLEAFF.

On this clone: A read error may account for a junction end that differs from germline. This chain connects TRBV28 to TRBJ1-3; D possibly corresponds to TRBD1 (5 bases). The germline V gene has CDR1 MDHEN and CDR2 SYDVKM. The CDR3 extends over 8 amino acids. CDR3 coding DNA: TGTGCCGTCCCGGGGGGGGTATTT. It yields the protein CAVPGGVF.

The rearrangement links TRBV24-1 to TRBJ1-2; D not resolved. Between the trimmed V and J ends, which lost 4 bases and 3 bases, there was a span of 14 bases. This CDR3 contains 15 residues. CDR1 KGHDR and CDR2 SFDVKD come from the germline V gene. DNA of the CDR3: TGTGCCACCAGTGAGGGAGGCGACGGTGACTATGGCTACACCTTC. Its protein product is CATSEGGDGDYGYTF.

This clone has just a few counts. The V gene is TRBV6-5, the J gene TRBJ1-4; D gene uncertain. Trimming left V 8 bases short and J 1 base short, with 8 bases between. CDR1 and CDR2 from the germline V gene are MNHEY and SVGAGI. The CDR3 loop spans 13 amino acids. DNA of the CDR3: TGTGCCAGCCACAGTCAAACTAATGAAAAACTGTTTTTT. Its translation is CASHSQTNEKLFF.

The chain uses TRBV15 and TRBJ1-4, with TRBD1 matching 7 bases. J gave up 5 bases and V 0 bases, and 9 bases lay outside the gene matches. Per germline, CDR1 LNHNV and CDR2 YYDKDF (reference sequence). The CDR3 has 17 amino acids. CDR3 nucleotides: TGTGCCACCAGCAGAGACTTCAGACAGGGTTCAAATGAAAAACTGTTTTTT. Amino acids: CATSRDFRQGSNEKLFF.

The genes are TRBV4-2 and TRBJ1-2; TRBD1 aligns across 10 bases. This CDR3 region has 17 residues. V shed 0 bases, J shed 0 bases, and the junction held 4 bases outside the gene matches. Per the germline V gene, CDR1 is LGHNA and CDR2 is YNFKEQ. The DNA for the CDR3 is TGTGCCAGCAGCCAAGATGATGGACAGGGGGCTAACTATGGCTACACCTTC. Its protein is CASSQDDGQGANYGYTF.

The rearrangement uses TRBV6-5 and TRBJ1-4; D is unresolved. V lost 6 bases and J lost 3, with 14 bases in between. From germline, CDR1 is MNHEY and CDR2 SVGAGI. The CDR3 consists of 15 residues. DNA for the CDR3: TGTGCCAGCAGGGTAACGGAAGCGGCTAATGAAAAACTGTTTTTT. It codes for CASRVTEAANEKLFF.

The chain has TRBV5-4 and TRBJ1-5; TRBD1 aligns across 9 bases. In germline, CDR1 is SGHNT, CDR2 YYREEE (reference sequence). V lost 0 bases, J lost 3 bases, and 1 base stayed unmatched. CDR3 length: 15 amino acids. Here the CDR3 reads CASSLGTGDNQPQHF. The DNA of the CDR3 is TGTGCCAGCAGCTTGGGGACAGGGGACAATCAGCCCCAGCATTTT.

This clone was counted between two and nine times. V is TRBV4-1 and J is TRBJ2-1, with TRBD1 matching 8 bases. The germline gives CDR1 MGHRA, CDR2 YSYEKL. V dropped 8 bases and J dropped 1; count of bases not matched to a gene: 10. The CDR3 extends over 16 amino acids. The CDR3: CASAPSQGASYNEQFF. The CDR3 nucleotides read TGCGCCAGCGCCCCTAGCCAGGGGGCGTCCTACAATGAGCAGTTCTTC.

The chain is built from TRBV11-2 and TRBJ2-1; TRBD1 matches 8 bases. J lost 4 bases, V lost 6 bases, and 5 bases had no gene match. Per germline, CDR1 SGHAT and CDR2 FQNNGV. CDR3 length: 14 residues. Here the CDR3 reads CASSTDRDYNEQFF. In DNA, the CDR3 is TGTGCCAGCAGTACGGACAGGGATTACAATGAGCAGTTCTTC.

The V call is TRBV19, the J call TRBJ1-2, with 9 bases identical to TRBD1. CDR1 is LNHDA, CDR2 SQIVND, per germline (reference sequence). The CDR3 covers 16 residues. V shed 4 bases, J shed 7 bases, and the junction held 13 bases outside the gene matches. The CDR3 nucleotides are TGTGCCAGTAGTACTCGGGACAGGGACCCTTTGAGTGGCTACACCTTC. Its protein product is CASSTRDRDPLSGYTF.

CDR3 DNA sequence: TGTGCCAGCAGCTTAGCCCCAGGGAGGTCGTTCACTGAAGCTTTCTTT. Amino acid sequence: CASSLAPGRSFTEAFF. The V call is TRBV11-2, the J call TRBJ1-1; the D gene is possibly TRBD1 (5 bases). The CDR3 loop spans 16 amino acids. Trimming took off 1 base at V and 4 bases at J, with 16 bases between the two ends. CDR1 and CDR2 (germline): SGHAT, FQNNGV.

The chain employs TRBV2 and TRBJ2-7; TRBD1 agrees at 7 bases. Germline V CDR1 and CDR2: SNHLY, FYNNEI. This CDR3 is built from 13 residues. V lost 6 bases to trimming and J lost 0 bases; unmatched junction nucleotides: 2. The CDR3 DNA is TGTGCCAGCAGGAGGGACAGCTCCTACGAGCAGTACTTC. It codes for CASRRDSSYEQYF.

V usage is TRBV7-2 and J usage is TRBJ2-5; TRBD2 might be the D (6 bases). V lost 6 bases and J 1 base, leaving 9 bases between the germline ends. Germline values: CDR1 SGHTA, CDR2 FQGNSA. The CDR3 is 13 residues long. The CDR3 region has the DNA TGTGCCAGCAGTCGGGACTCCCAAGAGACCCAGTACTTC. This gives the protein CASSRDSQETQYF. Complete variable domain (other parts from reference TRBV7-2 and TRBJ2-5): GAGVSQSPSNKVTEKGKDVELRCDPISGHTALYWYRQSLGQGLEFLIYFQGNSAPDKSGLPSDRFSAERTGGSVSTLTIQRTQQEDSAVYLCASSRDSQETQYFGPGTRLLVL.

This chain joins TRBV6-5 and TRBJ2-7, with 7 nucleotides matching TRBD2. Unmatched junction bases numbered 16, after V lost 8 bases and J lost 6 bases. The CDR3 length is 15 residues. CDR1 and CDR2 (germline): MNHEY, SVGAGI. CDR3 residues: CASLRGLVSYPEQYF. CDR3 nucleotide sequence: TGTGCCAGCCTTAGAGGACTAGTTAGTTACCCCGAGCAGTACTTC.

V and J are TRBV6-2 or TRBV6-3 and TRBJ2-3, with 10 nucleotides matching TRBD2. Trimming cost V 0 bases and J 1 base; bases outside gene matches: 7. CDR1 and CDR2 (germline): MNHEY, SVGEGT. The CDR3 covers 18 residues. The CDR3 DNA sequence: TGTGCCAGCAGTTACTCGATATTAGCGGGAGGCCGCACAGATACGCAGTATTTT. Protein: CASSYSILAGGRTDTQYF.

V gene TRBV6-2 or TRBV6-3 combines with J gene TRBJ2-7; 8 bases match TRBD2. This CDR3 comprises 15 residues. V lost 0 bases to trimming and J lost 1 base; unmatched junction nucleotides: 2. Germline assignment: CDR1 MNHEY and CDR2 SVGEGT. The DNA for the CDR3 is TGTGCCAGCAGTTACTCGGCGGGGGGATCCTACGAGCAGTACTTC. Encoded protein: CASSYSAGGSYEQYF.

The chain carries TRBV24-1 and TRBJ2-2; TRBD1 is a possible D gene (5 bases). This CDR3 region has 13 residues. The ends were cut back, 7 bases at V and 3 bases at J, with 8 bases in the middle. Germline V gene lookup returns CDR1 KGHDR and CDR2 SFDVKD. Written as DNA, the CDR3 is TGTGCCACCAGGACAGCTTACACCGGGGAGCTGTTTTTT. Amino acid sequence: CATRTAYTGELFF.

The DNA of the CDR3 is TGTGCCAGCAGCCTAGGGGATTCACCCCTCCACTTT. Translating gives CASSLGDSPLHF. V and J are TRBV2 and TRBJ1-6; D possibly corresponds to TRBD1 (5 bases). Germline values: CDR1 SNHLY, CDR2 FYNNEI. With 6 bases removed from V and 8 bases from J, the gap between germline ends came to 8 bases. The CDR3 consists of 12 residues.

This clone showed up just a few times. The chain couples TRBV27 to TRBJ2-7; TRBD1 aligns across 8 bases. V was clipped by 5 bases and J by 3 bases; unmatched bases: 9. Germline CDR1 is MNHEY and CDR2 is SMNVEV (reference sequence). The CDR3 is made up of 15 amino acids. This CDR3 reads CASSMFWDRYYEQYF. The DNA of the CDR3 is TGTGCCAGCAGTATGTTCTGGGACAGGTACTACGAGCAGTACTTC.

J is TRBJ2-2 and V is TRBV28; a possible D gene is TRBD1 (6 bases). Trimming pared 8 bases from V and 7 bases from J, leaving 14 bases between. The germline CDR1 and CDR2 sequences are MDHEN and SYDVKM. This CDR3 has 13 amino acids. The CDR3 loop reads CASVPSRGGELFF. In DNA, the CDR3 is TGTGCCAGCGTCCCGAGCAGGGGCGGGGAGCTGTTTTTT.